A selection of T cell receptor beta chains follows, all from one sample in a study of technical replicates of blood from a few donors. TCRdb's copy holds only in-frame clones and misses some; the assay was immunoSEQ multiplex PCR. The data show approximately 94,000 clones, 90% to 96% seen once. Sequencing was carried out using T cells isolated from PBMCs. These receptor sequences come from a human donor in good health. Each CDR3 is given with its conserved first and last residue. Each record gives: clone size, D gene, J gene, V gene, CDR3 protein, CDR3 DNA. The D gene is left open where the match is weak. The size entry is marked missing in some rows and otherwise reads once, few, many or a size class.

>.|.|TRBJ1-2|TRBV16
CASSPANYGYTF
TGTGCCAGCAGCCCAGCTAACTATGGCTACACCTTC
>.|TRBD1|TRBJ2-7|TRBV7-9
CASSSTTVGTGFYEQYF
TGTGCCAGCAGCTCGACCACCGTCGGGACAGGGTTCTACGAGCAGTACTTC
>.|.|TRBJ1-2|TRBV6-6
CASNSGRGGYGYTF
TGTGCCAGCAACTCGGGGAGGGGGGGCTATGGCTACACCTTC
>.|.|TRBJ2-5|TRBV7-6
CASSLGGVGETQYF
TGTGCCAGCAGCTTAGGGGGGGTGGGCGAGACCCAGTACTTC
>once|.|TRBJ2-3|TRBV19
CASSHERGADTQYF
TGTGCCAGTAGTCACGAAAGAGGCGCAGATACGCAGTATTTT
>.|.|TRBJ2-5|TRBV28
CASNAGWSETQYF
TGTGCCAGCAACGCGGGGTGGTCAGAGACCCAGTACTTC
>.|.|TRBJ1-1|TRBV2
CASSERGWVGGPEAFF
TGTGCCAGCAGTGAAAGAGGGTGGGTTGGAGGTCCTGAAGCTTTCTTT
>.|.|TRBJ1-1|TRBV7-3
CASSPAGAGTEAFF
TGTGCCAGCAGCCCGGCGGGGGCTGGGACTGAAGCTTTCTTT
>.|.|TRBJ2-1|TRBV14
CASSLDRWIYNEQFF
TGTGCCAGCAGCCTCGACAGGTGGATTTACAATGAGCAGTTCTTC
>.|TRBD1|TRBJ2-7|TRBV7-9
CASSFPGQAWGEQYF
TGTGCCAGCAGCTTCCCAGGACAGGCGTGGGGTGAGCAGTACTTC
>.|.|TRBJ1-1|TRBV6-1
CASSTPGRRTEAFF
TGTGCCAGCAGTACTCCAGGGAGGCGAACTGAAGCTTTCTTT
>.|.|TRBJ2-3|TRBV5-1
CASSAGGTWATDTQYF
TGCGCCAGCAGCGCCGGAGGGACTTGGGCCACAGATACGCAGTATTTT
>once|.|TRBJ2-7|TRBV9
CASSTSGSFYYEQYF
TGTGCCAGCAGCACCAGCGGATCTTTCTACTACGAGCAGTACTTC
>.|.|TRBJ1-1|TRBV30
CAWETGRTNTEAFF
TGTGCCTGGGAAACCGGGAGAACGAACACTGAAGCTTTCTTT
>few|.|TRBJ1-1|TRBV10-3
CAISEDRQGKAFF
TGTGCCATCAGTGAGGACAGGCAGGGTAAAGCTTTCTTT
>once|TRBD2|TRBJ2-5|TRBV7-6
CASSLQAGEAQETQYF
TGTGCCAGCAGCTTACAAGCGGGAGAAGCGCAAGAGACCCAGTACTTC
>.|TRBD2|TRBJ2-7|TRBV7-3
CASSRGGQAYEQYF
TGTGCCAGCAGCCGGGGGGGCCAGGCCTACGAGCAGTACTTC
>.|.|TRBJ1-4|TRBV7-3
CASSLTSGESEKLFF
TGTGCCAGCAGCTTAACTTCAGGTGAAAGCGAAAAACTGTTTTTT
>.|TRBD1|TRBJ1-5|TRBV2
CASSEMGGQGGNQPQHF
TGTGCCAGCAGTGAAATGGGAGGACAGGGGGGCAATCAGCCCCAGCATTTT
>.|TRBD1|TRBJ1-4|TRBV19
CASGQGANEKLFF
TGTGCCAGTGGACAGGGGGCAAATGAAAAACTGTTTTTT
>.|TRBD1|TRBJ2-7|TRBV6-6
CASSPTGGASYEQYF
TGTGCCAGCAGTCCGACAGGGGGCGCCTCCTACGAGCAGTACTTC
>.|TRBD2|TRBJ2-1|TRBV27
CASSPLAGAKYNEQFF
TGTGCCAGCAGTCCTCTAGCGGGAGCCAAGTACAATGAGCAGTTCTTC
>.|.|TRBJ1-1|TRBV29-1
CSVRDTEAFF
TGCAGCGTTCGAGACACCGAAGCTTTCTTT
>.|TRBD1|TRBJ2-2|TRBV19
CASSPGQGSGGELFF
TGTGCCAGTAGTCCCGGACAGGGATCCGGCGGGGAGCTGTTTTTT
>.|TRBD2|TRBJ2-1|TRBV29-1
CSVHPGLAGAYNEQFF
TGCAGCGTCCATCCGGGACTAGCGGGAGCCTACAATGAGCAGTTCTTC
>.|.|TRBJ2-1|TRBV13
CASSPESRLEWDEQFF
TGTGCCAGCAGCCCCGAATCGAGACTAGAATGGGATGAGCAGTTCTTC
>.|TRBD1|TRBJ1-1|TRBV29-1
CSVLQGYTEAFF
TGCAGCGTTTTACAGGGGTACACTGAAGCTTTCTTT
>.|.|TRBJ1-1|TRBV6-1
CASSALGGTEAFF
TGTGCCAGCAGTGCCCTGGGGGGGACTGAAGCTTTCTTT
>.|TRBD2|TRBJ2-5|TRBV10-1
CASGFVVAGGETQYF
TGCGCCAGCGGTTTTGTGGTAGCGGGCGGGGAGACCCAGTACTTC
>.|TRBD1|TRBJ1-2|TRBV28
CASSVPTGGGYGYTF
TGTGCCAGCAGTGTACCTACAGGGGGAGGCTATGGCTACACCTTC
>.|.|TRBJ2-7|TRBV28
CASSRDFRDDEQYF
TGTGCCAGCAGTAGGGACTTCAGGGACGACGAGCAGTACTTC
>.|.|TRBJ2-7|TRBV28
CASRALSYEQYF
TGTGCCAGCAGGGCTCTCTCCTACGAGCAGTACTTC
>.|TRBD1|TRBJ1-2|TRBV20-1
CSAPGQVFYTF
TGCAGTGCTCCGGGACAGGTATTCTACACCTTC
>.|.|TRBJ2-2|TRBV28
CASISGFRTGELFF
TGTGCCAGCATCTCAGGATTTCGAACCGGGGAGCTGTTTTTT
>once|TRBD2|TRBJ2-1|TRBV9
CASSGRLAGDEDNEQFF
TGTGCCAGCAGCGGACGACTAGCGGGCGATGAAGACAATGAGCAGTTCTTC
>.|.|TRBJ1-1|TRBV6-6
CASSYGGTEAFF
TGTGCCAGCAGTTACGGGGGGACTGAAGCTTTCTTT
>.|.|TRBJ2-1|TRBV13
CASSPSKGLGYNEQFF
TGTGCCAGCAGCCCGAGCAAGGGACTTGGCTACAATGAGCAGTTCTTC
>.|.|TRBJ1-1|TRBV29-1
CSVARGTEAFF
TGCAGCGTTGCCAGGGGCACTGAAGCTTTCTTT
>.|.|TRBJ2-7|TRBV28
CASSLPGLSYEQYF
TGTGCCAGCAGTTTACCTGGACTTTCCTACGAGCAGTACTTC
>once|.|TRBJ1-2|TRBV5-5
CASSILQSAANYGYTF
TGTGCCAGCAGCATCCTACAGTCCGCAGCCAACTATGGCTACACCTTC
>.|.|TRBJ1-1|TRBV7-9
CASSLDILGRLAENTEAFF
TGTGCCAGCAGCTTAGACATCTTAGGGAGATTGGCGGAGAACACTGAAGCTTTCTTT
>.|TRBD2|TRBJ2-3|TRBV4-1
CASSQKTGTSGSPDTQYF
TGCGCCAGCAGCCAAAAGACCGGGACTAGCGGGAGCCCAGATACGCAGTATTTT
>once|.|TRBJ2-1|TRBV10-3
CAISPTLASSYNEQFF
TGTGCCATCAGTCCCACGCTGGCAAGCTCCTACAATGAGCAGTTCTTC
>.|.|TRBJ1-3|TRBV10-2
CASSEPRTVSGNTIYF
TGCGCCAGCAGTGAGCCAAGGACAGTGTCTGGAAACACCATATATTTT
>.|TRBD1|TRBJ1-2|TRBV4-2
CASSHTRDSLWGGYTF
TGTGCCAGCAGCCACACTAGGGACAGCCTCTGGGGGGGCTACACCTTC
>once|.|TRBJ2-1|TRBV30
CAWDGSGGQFF
TGTGCCTGGGACGGTAGCGGAGGGCAGTTCTTC
>.|.|TRBJ2-3|TRBV7-2
CASSLSAVSTDTQYF
TGTGCCAGCAGCTTATCAGCGGTGAGCACAGATACGCAGTATTTT